The clone carrying this TCR beta chain has more than one count but fewer than ten. The antigen is unknown. This specimen comes from a study of T-cell memory formation after mild COVID-19. Whole-study context: Clustering of TCRs was largely donor specific. Whole-study findings and limits: Of the contracting clones, CD4+ ones lay mainly in CM and EM, and CD8+ ones in EMRA. Clones contracting over day 15 to 85 were CD4/CD8 balanced, with later expanders leaning CD4+.

TCRdb recomputed calls from the 5' RACE reads with MiXCR, one row per CDR3 protein. The sample yields 150,000 to 200,000 distinct CDR3 sequences, about a fifth seen once. The germline V gene has CDR1 SQVTM and CDR2 ANQGSEA. The CDR3 covers 16 residues. V was cut by 3 bases and J by 4 bases, with 18 bases left in between. The chain joins TRBV29-1 to TRBJ2-2; a possible D gene is TRBD2 (5 bases). Sequencing was carried out using PBMCs or a T cell subset sorted from them (not recorded which). This receptor was taken from an adult woman who had mild COVID-19 (a few samples of this study predate the infection). Cell type and time point are not known. CDR3 amino acids: CSVEALEGDSTGELFF. The DNA for the CDR3 is TGCAGCGTTGAGGCCCTCGAGGGAGACTCCACCGGGGAGCTGTTTTTT.